This T cell receptor (beta chain) was retrieved from a study of CD8+CD57+ T cells in acquired aplastic anemia. Study in general: Each DNA sample taken from sorted CD4+ and CD8+ cells came to 2.5 to 4 ug on average.

The CDR3 is made up of 14 amino acids. The V gene's germline CDR1 is ENHRY and CDR2 SYGVKD. V dropped 10 bases and J dropped 2; count of bases not matched to a gene: 4. An expansion of CD8+CD57+ cells by flow cytometry had been shown in patients chosen for sequencing. Every patient presented with severe acquired aplastic anemia. Blood came from patients not yet given any therapy. Study-level points and caveats: Patients and controls shared over 25 CD8+ CDR3 sequences, which appeared highly expressed in patients and within their immunodominant clones.

A single count supports this clonotype. Its antigen is currently unknown. According to the study, genomic DNA was the template for TCR beta VDJ and CDR3 profiling. One entry per CDR3 protein results from TCRdb running MiXCR on the reads. This sample has approximately 40,000 distinct CDR3 sequences; 63% occur once, and the top ten carry 50% to 70%. The sequence derives from a human donor with aplastic anemia. Material: sorted CD4+, CD8+, or CD8+CD57+ T cells (not recorded which) from PBMCs. The J gene is TRBJ2-5, the V gene TRBV10-3; 13 nucleotides agree with TRBD2. CDR3: CATGLAGDQETQYF. CDR3 sequence (DNA): TGTGCCACCGGACTAGCGGGGGATCAAGAGACCCAGTACTTC.